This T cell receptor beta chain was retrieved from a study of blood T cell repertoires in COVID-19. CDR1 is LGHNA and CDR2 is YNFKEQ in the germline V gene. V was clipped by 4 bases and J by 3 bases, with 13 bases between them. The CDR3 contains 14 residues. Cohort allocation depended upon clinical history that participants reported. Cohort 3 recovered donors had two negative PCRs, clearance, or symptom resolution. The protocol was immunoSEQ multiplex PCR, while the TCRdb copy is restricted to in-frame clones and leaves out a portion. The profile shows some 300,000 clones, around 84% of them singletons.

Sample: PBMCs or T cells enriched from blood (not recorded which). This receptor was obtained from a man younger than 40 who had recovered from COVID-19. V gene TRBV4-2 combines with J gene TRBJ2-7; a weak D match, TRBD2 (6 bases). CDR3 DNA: TGTGCCAGCAGCCCCGGGGGATCGGACTACGAGCAGTACTTC. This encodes CASSPGGSDYEQYF.